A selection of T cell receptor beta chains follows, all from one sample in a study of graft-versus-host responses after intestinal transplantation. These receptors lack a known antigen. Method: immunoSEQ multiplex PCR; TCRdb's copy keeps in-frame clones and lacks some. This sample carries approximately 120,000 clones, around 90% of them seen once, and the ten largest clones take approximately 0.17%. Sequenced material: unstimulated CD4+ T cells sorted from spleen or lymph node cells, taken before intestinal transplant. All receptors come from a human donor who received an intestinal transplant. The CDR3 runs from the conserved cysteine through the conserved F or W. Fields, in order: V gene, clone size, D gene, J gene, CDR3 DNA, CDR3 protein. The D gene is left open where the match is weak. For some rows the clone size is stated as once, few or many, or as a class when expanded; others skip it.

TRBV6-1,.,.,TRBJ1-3,TGTGCCAGCAGTGGTGCTTACTCTGGAAACACCATATATTTT,CASSGAYSGNTIYF
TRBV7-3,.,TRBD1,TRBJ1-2,TGTGCCAGCAGCTCGGGACAGGGGGCTGTAACCTTC,CASSSGQGAVTF
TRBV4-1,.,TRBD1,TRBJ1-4,TGCGCCAGCAGCCACACGACAGGGACTAATGAAAAACTGTTTTTT,CASSHTTGTNEKLFF
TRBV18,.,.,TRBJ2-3,TGTGCCACCTCATACAGGGAGGGTACAGATACGCAGTATTTT,CATSYREGTDTQYF
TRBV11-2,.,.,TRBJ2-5,TGTGCCAGCAGCTCGGGACTCCAAGAGACCCAGTACTTC,CASSSGLQETQYF
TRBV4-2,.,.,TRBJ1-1,TGTGCCAGCAGCCAGTCTACGGGACGGAGGAACACTGAAGCTTTCTTT,CASSQSTGRRNTEAFF
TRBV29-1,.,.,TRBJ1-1,TGCAGCGTTGGGGGAGAGATTGGCACTGAAGCTTTCTTT,CSVGGEIGTEAFF
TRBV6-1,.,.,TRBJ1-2,TGTGCCAGCAGTGAGCTCAGGGTAGGCTACACCTTC,CASSELRVGYTF
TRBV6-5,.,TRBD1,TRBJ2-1,TGTGCCAGCCGGGACAGTTACAATGAGCAGTTCTTC,CASRDSYNEQFF
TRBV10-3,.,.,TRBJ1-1,TGTGCCATCCGCGGGGGGGGGAACACTGAAGCTTTCTTT,CAIRGGGNTEAFF
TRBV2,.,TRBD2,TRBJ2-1,TGTGCCAGCAGTTATACTGGGACTAGGGGTGAGCAGTTCTTC,CASSYTGTRGEQFF
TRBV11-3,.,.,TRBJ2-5,TGTGCCAGCAGCTCTAGCTCCCAAGAGACCCAGTACTTC,CASSSSSQETQYF
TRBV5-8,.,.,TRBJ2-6,TGTGCCAGCAGCCGTGGGGTCGATTCTGGGGCCAACGTCCTGACTTTC,CASSRGVDSGANVLTF
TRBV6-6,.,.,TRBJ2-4,TGTGCCAGCAGTTACCTTCGACGGGACACCAACATTCAGTACTTC,CASSYLRRDTNIQYF
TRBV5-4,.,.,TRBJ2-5,TGTGCCAGCAGCTTGGGCGCAGAAAAATATCAAGAGACCCAGTACTTC,CASSLGAEKYQETQYF
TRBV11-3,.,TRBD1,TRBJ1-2,TGTGCCAGCAGCTTCCCGGACAGGAACTATGGCTACACCTTC,CASSFPDRNYGYTF
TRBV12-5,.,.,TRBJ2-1,TGTGCTAGTGGTTTGGGAACAGGGAATGAGCAGTTCTTC,CASGLGTGNEQFF
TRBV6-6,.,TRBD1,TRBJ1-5,TGTGCCAGCAGGCCCGGGACAGCTAATCAGCCCCAGCATTTT,CASRPGTANQPQHF
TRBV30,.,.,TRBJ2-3,TGTGCCTGGAGTCCGGCAGGACCAGATACGCAGTATTTT,CAWSPAGPDTQYF
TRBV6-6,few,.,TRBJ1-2,TGTGCCAGCAGTCGACGACAGGAAGCCTTTGGCTACACCTTC,CASSRRQEAFGYTF
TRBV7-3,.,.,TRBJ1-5,TGTGCCAGCAGCTTAGGGGGGGCCTATCAGCCCCAGCATTTT,CASSLGGAYQPQHF
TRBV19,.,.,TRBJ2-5,TGTGCCAGTAGTATGACCAACGTGCAGTACTTC,CASSMTNVQYF
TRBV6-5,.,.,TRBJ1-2,TGTGCCAGCAGTTACGAAGGGGTTAGGGGTTCTGGCTACACCTTC,CASSYEGVRGSGYTF
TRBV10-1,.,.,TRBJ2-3,TGCGCCAGCAGTGAATCAGTCACAGGGAGGAATACGCAGTATTTT,CASSESVTGRNTQYF
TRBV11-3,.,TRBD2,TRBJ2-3,TGTGCCAGCAGCTTCCCTAGCGGGGCGCAATTTCCTAGCACAGATACGCAGTATTTT,CASSFPSGAQFPSTDTQYF
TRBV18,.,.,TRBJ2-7,TGTGCCAGCTCACAAGGTTCCCTCAGAAGGGAGCAGTACTTC,CASSQGSLRREQYF
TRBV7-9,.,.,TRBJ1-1,TGTGCCAGCAGCTTAGCGGGGAACATGAACACTGAAGCTTTCTTT,CASSLAGNMNTEAFF